This T cell receptor (beta chain) came from a study of cytomegalovirus exposure and HLA in healthy donors. The CDR3 contains 17 residues. V dropped 0 bases and J dropped 5; count of bases not matched to a gene: 7. CDR1 and CDR2 (germline): SGDLS, YYNGEE. Findings and limits, study-wide: The classifier reportedly diagnosed cytomegalovirus status with high specificity and sensitivity.

Clones were sequenced by immunoSEQ multiplex PCR, and TCRdb holds only the in-frame ones, with some missing. Counted here are roughly 140,000 clones, around 84% occurring once; the ten biggest clones make up 7.5% to 9%. Note on this clone: The antigen is unknown.

The TCR originated in a man between 18 and 29 years old in good health and CMV-seropositive. The sequenced sample was PBMCs. The chain is built from TRBV9 and TRBJ2-1, with 11 bases lining up with TRBD2. CDR3 in DNA: TGTGCCAGCAGCGTAGCCCGTGGACTAGCGGGCCACAATGAGCAGTTCTTC. Encoded protein: CASSVARGLAGHNEQFF.